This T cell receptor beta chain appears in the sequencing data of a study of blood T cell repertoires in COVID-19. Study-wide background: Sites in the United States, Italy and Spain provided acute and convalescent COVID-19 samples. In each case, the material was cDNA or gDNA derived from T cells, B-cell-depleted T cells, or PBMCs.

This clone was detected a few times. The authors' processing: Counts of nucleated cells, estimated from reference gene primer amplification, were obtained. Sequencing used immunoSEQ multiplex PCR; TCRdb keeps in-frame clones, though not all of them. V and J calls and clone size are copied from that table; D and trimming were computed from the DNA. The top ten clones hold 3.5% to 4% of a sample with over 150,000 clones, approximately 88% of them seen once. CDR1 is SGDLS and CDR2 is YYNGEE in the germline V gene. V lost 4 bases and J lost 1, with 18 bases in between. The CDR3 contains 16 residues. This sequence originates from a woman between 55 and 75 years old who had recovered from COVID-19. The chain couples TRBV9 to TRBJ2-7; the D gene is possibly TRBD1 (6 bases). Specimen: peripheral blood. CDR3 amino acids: CASSLSWQGPSYEQYF. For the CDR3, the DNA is TGTGCCAGCAGCCTTAGCTGGCAGGGGCCATCCTACGAGCAGTACTTC.